This is a list of T cell receptor beta chains from one sample in a study of blood T cells in healthy people across ages. TCRdb re-called the 5' RACE reads with MiXCR, one entry per CDR3 protein. The sample has approximately 690,000 distinct CDR3 sequences; 58% are singletons. The source material was blood. These receptor sequences come from a man aged 55 to 70 in good health. Both conserved end residues are part of each CDR3. D genes are given only for firm matches. Only some rows state a clone size, as once, few, many or a class for expanded clones.

V,D,size,J,DNA,CDR3
TRBV29-1,-,-,TRBJ1-1,TGCAGCGTTGAAGGGGCACAGAACACTGAAGCTTTCTTT,CSVEGAQNTEAFF
TRBV4-1,TRBD1,once,TRBJ2-7,TGCGCCAGCAGCCAAGAAGGGACAGATCTCTCCTACGAGCAGTACTTC,CASSQEGTDLSYEQYF
TRBV7-9,-,few,TRBJ1-2,TGTGCCAGCAGCTCGCGTGGTGCTAACTATGGCTACACCTTC,CASSSRGANYGYTF
TRBV29-1,-,-,TRBJ2-6,TGCAGCGCATTGGCAAAAAGCTCTGGGGCCAACGTCCTGACTTTC,CSALAKSSGANVLTF
TRBV20-1,TRBD2,few,TRBJ2-1,TGCAGTGCTAGTCCCGGGACTAGCGGTTACAATGAGCAGTTCTTC,CSASPGTSGYNEQFF
TRBV28,-,once,TRBJ2-2,TGTGCCAGCAGTTTAAGGGGCACCCCCGGGGAGCTGTTTTTT,CASSLRGTPGELFF
TRBV5-1,-,-,TRBJ2-3,TGCGCCAGCAGAACTGAGGCCACAGATACGCAGTATTTT,CASRTEATDTQYF
TRBV24-1,-,-,TRBJ2-5,TGTGCCACCAGTGATGGGGACCGACAAGAGACCCAGTACTTC,CATSDGDRQETQYF
TRBV20-1,-,once,TRBJ1-2,TGCAGTGCTAGGGACCCATATAACTATGGCTACACCTTC,CSARDPYNYGYTF
TRBV25-1,-,few,TRBJ2-5,TGTGCCAGCAGAGCCGGGACCTACGAAGAGACCCAGTACTTC,CASRAGTYEETQYF
TRBV6-2/TRBV6-3,-,once,TRBJ2-3,TGTGCCAGCACCCCCAGTCGAACCCTCCATAGCACAGATACGCAGTATTTT,CASTPSRTLHSTDTQYF
TRBV5-1,TRBD1,few,TRBJ2-7,TGCGCCAGCAGCTTGGAGGGGGCTATACCCTACGAGCAGTACTTC,CASSLEGAIPYEQYF
TRBV13,-,-,TRBJ2-5,TGTGCCAGCAGCTTACGGGAGAAGAGGGCCCAGTACTTC,CASSLREKRAQYF
TRBV28,-,-,TRBJ2-5,TGTGCCAGCAGTTTTCATGGGACGCAAAGGGGTGAGCAGTACTTC,CASSFHGTQRGEQYF
TRBV18,TRBD1,-,TRBJ2-7,TGTGCCAGCTCACTGGGGTGGGGACAGGGACCCTACGAGCAGTACTTC,CASSLGWGQGPYEQYF
TRBV6-2/TRBV6-3,TRBD2,-,TRBJ2-3,TGTGCCAGCAGGACTAGCCGAAGCACAGATACGCAGTATTTT,CASRTSRSTDTQYF
TRBV29-1,-,few,TRBJ2-7,TGCAGCGTTGCTCACCAGGGACCCCCCTACGAGCAGTACTTC,CSVAHQGPPYEQYF
TRBV20-1,-,-,TRBJ2-5,TGCAGTGCACTAAGGGGCGAAACCCAAGAGACCCAGTACTTC,CSALRGETQETQYF
TRBV5-6,TRBD2,-,TRBJ2-4,TGTGCCAGCAGCGCCGCCGGGGGGGCCAAAAACATTCAGTACTTC,CASSAAGGAKNIQYF